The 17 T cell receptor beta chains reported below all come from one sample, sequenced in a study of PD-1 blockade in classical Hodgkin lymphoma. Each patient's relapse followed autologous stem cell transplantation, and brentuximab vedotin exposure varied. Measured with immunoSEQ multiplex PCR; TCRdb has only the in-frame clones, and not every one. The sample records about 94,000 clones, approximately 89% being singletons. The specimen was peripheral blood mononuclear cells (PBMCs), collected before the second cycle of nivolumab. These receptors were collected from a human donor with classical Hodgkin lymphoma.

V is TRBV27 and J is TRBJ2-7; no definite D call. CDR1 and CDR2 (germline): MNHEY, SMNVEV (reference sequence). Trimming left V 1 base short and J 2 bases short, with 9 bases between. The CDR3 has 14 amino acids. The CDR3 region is CASSLFTNTYEQYF. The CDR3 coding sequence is TGTGCCAGCAGTTTATTTACCAACACCTACGAGCAGTACTTC.

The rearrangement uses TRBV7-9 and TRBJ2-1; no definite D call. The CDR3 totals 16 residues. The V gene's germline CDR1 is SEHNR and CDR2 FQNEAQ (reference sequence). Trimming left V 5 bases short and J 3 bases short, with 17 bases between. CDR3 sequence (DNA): TGTGCCAGCAGCGCCCTGGTCGGGTCTAACTACAATGAGCAGTTCTTC. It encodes CASSALVGSNYNEQFF.

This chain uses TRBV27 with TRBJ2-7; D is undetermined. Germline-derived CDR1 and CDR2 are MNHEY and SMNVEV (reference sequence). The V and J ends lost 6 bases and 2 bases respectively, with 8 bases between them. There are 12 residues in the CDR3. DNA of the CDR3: TGTGCCAGCAGGGGAACAACCTACGAGCAGTACTTC. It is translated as CASRGTTYEQYF.

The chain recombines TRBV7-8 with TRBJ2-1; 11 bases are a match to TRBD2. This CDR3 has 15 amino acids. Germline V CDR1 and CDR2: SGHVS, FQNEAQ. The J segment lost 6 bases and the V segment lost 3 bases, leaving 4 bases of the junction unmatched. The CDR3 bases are TGTGCCAGCAGCTTTTTACTAGCGGGGGTCAATGAGCAGTTCTTC. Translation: CASSFLLAGVNEQFF.

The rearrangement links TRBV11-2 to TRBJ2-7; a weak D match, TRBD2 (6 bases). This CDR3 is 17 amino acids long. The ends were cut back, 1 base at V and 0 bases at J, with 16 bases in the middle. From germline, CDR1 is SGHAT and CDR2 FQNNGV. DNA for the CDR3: TGTGCCAGCAGCTTAGTCACCGGGACTTCTCGCTCCTACGAGCAGTACTTC. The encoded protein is CASSLVTGTSRSYEQYF.

The CDR3 nucleotides read TGTGCCAGCAGTGCCCCAGATAGCGGGGAATACACAGATACGCAGTATTTT. Residues: CASSAPDSGEYTDTQYF. V and J are TRBV2 and TRBJ2-3; TRBD2 matches at 8 bases. V lost 4 bases and J lost 2; bases outside the gene matches: 11. The CDR3 loop spans 17 amino acids. The V gene's germline CDR1 is SNHLY and CDR2 FYNNEI.

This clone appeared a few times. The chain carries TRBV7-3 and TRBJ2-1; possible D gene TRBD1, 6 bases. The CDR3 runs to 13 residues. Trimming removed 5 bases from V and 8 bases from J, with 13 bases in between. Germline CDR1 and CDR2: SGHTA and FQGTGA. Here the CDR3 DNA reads TGTGCCAGCAGCCTCGGACAGATGGATGAGCAGTTCTTC. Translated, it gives CASSLGQMDEQFF. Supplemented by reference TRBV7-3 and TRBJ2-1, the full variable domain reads GAGVSQTPSNKVTEKGKYVELRCDPISGHTALYWYRQSLGQGPEFLIYFQGTGAADDSGLPNDRFFAVRPEGSVSTLKIQRTERGDSAVYLCASSLGQMDEQFFGPGTRLTVL.

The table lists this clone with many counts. Here the CDR3 reads CASNGRAIYGYTF. The CDR3 nucleotides are TGTGCCAGCAATGGGCGCGCCATCTATGGCTACACCTTC. The chain has TRBV2 and TRBJ1-2, with D uncertain. The germline V and J ends were trimmed by 7 bases and 4 bases, with 13 bases remaining between them. From germline, CDR1 is SNHLY and CDR2 FYNNEI. This CDR3 comprises 13 residues.

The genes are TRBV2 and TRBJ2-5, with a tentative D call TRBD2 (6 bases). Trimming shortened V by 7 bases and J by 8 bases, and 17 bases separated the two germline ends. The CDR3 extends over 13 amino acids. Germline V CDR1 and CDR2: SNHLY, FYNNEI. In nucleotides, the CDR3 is TGTGCCAGCACCCGACTAGATTGGGTAACCCAGTACTTC. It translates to CASTRLDWVTQYF.

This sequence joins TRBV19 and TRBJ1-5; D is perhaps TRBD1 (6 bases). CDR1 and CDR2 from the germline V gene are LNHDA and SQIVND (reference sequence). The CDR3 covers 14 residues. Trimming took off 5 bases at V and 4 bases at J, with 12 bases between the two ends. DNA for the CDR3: TGTGCCAGTAGTGCCCACAGGGTAAATCAGCCCCAGCATTTT. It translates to CASSAHRVNQPQHF.

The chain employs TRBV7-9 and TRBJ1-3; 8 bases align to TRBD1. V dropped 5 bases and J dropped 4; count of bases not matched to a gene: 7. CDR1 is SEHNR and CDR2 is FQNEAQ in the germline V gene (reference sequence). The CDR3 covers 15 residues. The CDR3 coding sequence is TGTGCCAGCAGCATAAGGGGACAGGAAGGAAACACCATATATTTT. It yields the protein CASSIRGQEGNTIYF. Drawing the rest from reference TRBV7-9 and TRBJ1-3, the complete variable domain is DTGVSQNPRHKITKRGQNVTFRCDPISEHNRLYWYRQTLGQGPEFLTYFQNEAQLEKSRLLSDRFSAERPKGSFSTLEIQRTEQGDSAMYLCASSIRGQEGNTIYFGEGSWLTVV.

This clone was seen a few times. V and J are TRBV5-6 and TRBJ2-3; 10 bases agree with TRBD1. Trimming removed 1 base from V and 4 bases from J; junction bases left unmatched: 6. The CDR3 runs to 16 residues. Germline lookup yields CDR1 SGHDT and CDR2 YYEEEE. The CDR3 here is CASSLSDRGNADTQYF. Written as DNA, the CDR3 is TGTGCCAGCAGCTTGTCGGACAGGGGGAACGCAGATACGCAGTATTTT.

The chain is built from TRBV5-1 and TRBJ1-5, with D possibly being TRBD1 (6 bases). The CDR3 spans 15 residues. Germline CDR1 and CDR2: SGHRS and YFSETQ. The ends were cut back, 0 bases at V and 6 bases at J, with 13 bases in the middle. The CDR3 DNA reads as TGCGCCAGCAGCTTGGCAGGGGATCGGAGTCAGCCCCAGCATTTT. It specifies CASSLAGDRSQPQHF.

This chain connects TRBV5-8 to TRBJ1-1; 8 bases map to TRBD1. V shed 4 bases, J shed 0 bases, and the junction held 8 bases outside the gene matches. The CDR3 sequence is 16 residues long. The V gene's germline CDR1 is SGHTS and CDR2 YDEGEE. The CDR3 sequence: CASSDRGRSMNTEAFF. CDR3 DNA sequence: TGTGCCAGCAGCGACAGGGGCCGCTCAATGAACACTGAAGCTTTCTTT.

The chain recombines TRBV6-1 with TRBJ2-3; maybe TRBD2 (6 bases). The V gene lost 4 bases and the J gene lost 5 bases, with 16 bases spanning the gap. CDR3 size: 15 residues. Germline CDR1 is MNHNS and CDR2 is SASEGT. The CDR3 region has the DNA TGTGCCAGCAGTGGGCTGGGGGGTTCGGGAGATACGCAGTATTTT. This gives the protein CASSGLGGSGDTQYF.

The CDR3 DNA follows: TGTGCCAGCAGCTCCGGTCTAGCGGGATTGTACGAGCAGTACTTC. It yields the protein CASSSGLAGLYEQYF. The V call is TRBV6-5, the J call TRBJ2-7; 9 bases line up with TRBD2. V trimming: 6 bases; J trimming: 4 bases; junction bases outside the gene matches: 10. Per germline, CDR1 MNHEY and CDR2 SVGAGI. This CDR3 region has 15 residues.

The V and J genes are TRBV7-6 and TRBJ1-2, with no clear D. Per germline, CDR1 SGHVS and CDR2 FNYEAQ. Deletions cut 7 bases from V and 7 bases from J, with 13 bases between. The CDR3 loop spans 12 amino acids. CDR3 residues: CASTLSGSGYTF. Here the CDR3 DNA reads TGTGCCAGCACTCTTTCGGGATCTGGCTACACCTTC.